The rows below give T cell receptor beta chains drawn from one sample of a study of radiation and T cells in renal cell carcinoma. Measured with immunoSEQ multiplex PCR; TCRdb has only the in-frame clones, and not every one. The sample has 120,000 or so clones, around 85% seen once. Here the sequenced sample was blood, taken from a patient whose treatment included radiotherapy and nephrectomy. These receptors all stem from a man in his fifties with renal cell carcinoma. The CDR3 runs from the conserved cysteine through the conserved F or W. Each record gives: clone size, V gene, CDR3 protein. Size is omitted from some rows. Given values are once, few, many or a class for expanded clones.

- | TRBV28 | CASSLSGDTEAFF
- | TRBV6-5 | CASSYLPGSSEAFF
- | TRBV5-1 | CASSGGQANEQFF
- | TRBV4-1 | CASSHSAGQSQTEAFF
few | TRBV11-2 | CASSLVEAFGTEAFF
- | TRBV5-1 | CASRTSGNFEDEQFF
- | TRBV4-1 | CASSQGDAGGNQPQHF
once | TRBV7-2 | CASSSSGRADTQYF
once | TRBV6-5 | CASSRQLSYNEQFF
- | TRBV11-2 | CASSLGPGQGARGYTF
- | TRBV2 | CASRGQGAFATNEKLFF
- | TRBV6-5 | CASRLSADSDSPLHF
- | TRBV5-6 | CASSLQGASEAFF
- | TRBV4-1 | CASSQVTWGRTDTQYF
- | TRBV7-2 | CASSSQASGGTDTQYF
few | TRBV7-6 | CASSRAYRQRTDTQYF
- | TRBV2 | CASSSASGQETQYF
- | TRBV6-5 | CASSFRQEGFYEQYF
once | TRBV7-2 | CASSLGQIYEQYF
- | TRBV4-1 | CASSLYARLALETVNVLTF
medium-sized | TRBV7-9 | CASSPTAAVRYNEQFF
- | TRBV9 | CASSGTGDQPQHF
- | TRBV5-1 | CASSLGGVYGYTF
- | TRBV6-1 | CASSEVYGGEKLFF
- | TRBV9 | CASSVSGAGDTQYF
- | TRBV6-5 | CASSLHTEAFF
- | TRBV4-3 | CASSSGLGSYEQYF
- | TRBV7-8 | CASSPHGGGGQETQYF
- | TRBV10-3 | CAIMASGQGPYEQYF
- | TRBV19 | CASRANGGAGNIQYF
- | TRBV6-5 | CASSGLAGGNEQFF
- | TRBV5-1 | CASSSTGMNTEAFF
- | TRBV19 | CASRPLGVGGNTEAFF
- | TRBV29-1 | CSVLSGNTEAFF
- | TRBV2 | CASSESAGGASDTQYF
- | TRBV5-1 | CASRRDRDPEAFF
- | TRBV5-8 | CASSLAGDVDTQYF
- | TRBV28 | CASSLWQVTGVMSNQPQHF
- | TRBV5-5 | CASSRGSPNTGELFF
- | TRBV7-9 | CASSSGTSGGATDTQYF
- | TRBV5-1 | CASSLTGGHNEQFF
- | TRBV19 | CASSPGAGSRNTIYF
- | TRBV4-3 | CASSQGRTGRFPLHF
- | TRBV5-4 | CASRGGQMNTEAFF
- | TRBV6-5 | CASSKTNYGYTF
- | TRBV4-2 | CASSPRGQGRGYTF
- | TRBV7-2 | CASSFTSGVTTDTQYF
- | TRBV2 | CASRQGLAEKLFF
- | TRBV7-2 | CASSLVSSEPSSRNIQYF
few | TRBV6-6 | CAVTARGGTEAFF